This T cell receptor beta chain appears in the sequencing data of a study of beta chain features in type 1 diabetes. Findings and limits, study-wide: TCRB rearrangement may or may not be influenced by HLA type; here this remained unresolved. Moderate yet significant TCRB CDR3 shortening was seen in Type 1 diabetes patients in all four CD4+ subsets.

Every bit of the isolated RNA underwent reverse transcription, so sequencing read expressed TCRB transcripts. Clones were read by immunoSEQ multiplex PCR, and TCRdb kept only the in-frame ones, dropping some. The repertoire holds around 26,000 clones, with approximately 70% as singletons. Concerning this clone: Its antigen is as yet unknown.

Germline assignment: CDR1 SGHNT and CDR2 YYREEE (reference sequence). This CDR3 is 16 amino acids long. V lost 3 bases to trimming and J lost 3 bases; unmatched junction nucleotides: 6. The sequencing input was stem cell memory CD4+ T cells from blood. The clonotype originates from a woman aged 40 to 49 with type 1 diabetes. The rearrangement joins TRBV5-4 to TRBJ2-3, with TRBD2 identical over 11 bases. The DNA of the CDR3 is TGTGCCAGCAGCTCCCGTAGCGGGGGGGTGACAGATACGCAGTATTTT. Translated: CASSSRSGGVTDTQYF.